These 29 T cell receptor beta chains originate from one sample sequenced in a study of shared clonotypes between healthy human individuals. The repertoire was sequenced with immunoSEQ multiplex PCR; TCRdb's copy has only in-frame clones and lacks some. The sample consists of roughly 2.5 million clones, approximately 94% of them appearing once. Material for sequencing was naive CD4+ T cells sorted from blood. Subset given: CD45RA+ positively selected. The receptors were sampled from a man in his late teens or twenties in good health.

The J gene is TRBJ1-2, the V gene TRBV19; 9 bases line up with TRBD1. CDR1 LNHDA and CDR2 SQIVND come from the germline V gene (reference sequence). The CDR3 is 18 residues long. J lost 4 bases, V lost 4 bases, and 16 bases had no gene match. CDR3 coding DNA: TGTGCCAGTAGTAGGACAGGGGCCGTGGCCGGTGGGAGCTATGGCTACACCTTC. Protein: CASSRTGAVAGGSYGYTF. The full variable domain, completed using reference TRBV19 and TRBJ1-2, is DGGITQSPKYLFRKEGQNVTLSCEQNLNHDAMYWYRQDPGQGLRLIYYSQIVNDFQKGDIAEGYSVSREKKESFPLTVTSAQKNPTAFYLCASSRTGAVAGGSYGYTFGSGTRLTVV.

To note about this clone: Other DNA sequences in this specimen translate into the identical CDR3. The chain recombines TRBV29-1 with TRBJ1-1; TRBD1 might be the D (6 bases). Trimming took 4 bases from V and 3 from J, leaving 6 bases between them. Germline assignment: CDR1 SQVTM and CDR2 ANQGSEA. The CDR3 totals 11 residues. The CDR3 spells CSVGTDTEAFF. The DNA of the CDR3 is TGCAGCGTTGGGACAGACACTGAAGCTTTCTTT.

V and J are TRBV11-2 and TRBJ1-2; TRBD1 matches 9 bases. This CDR3 comprises 15 residues. Losses at the gene ends were 5 bases for V and 6 bases for J; bases not matched to a gene: 10. Germline V lookup: CDR1 SGHAT, CDR2 FQNNGV. The CDR3 region has the DNA TGTGCCAGCAGCGTGGGACAGGGCGGGAAGGATGGCTACACCTTC. This sequence encodes CASSVGQGGKDGYTF.

The rearrangement links TRBV27 to TRBJ2-1; 7 bases match TRBD2. V was clipped by 9 bases and J by 5 bases; unmatched bases: 4. CDR1 is MNHEY, CDR2 SMNVEV, per germline (reference sequence). The CDR3 covers 12 residues. CDR3 protein: CASGGSNNEQFF. In nucleotides, the CDR3 is TGTGCCAGTGGCGGGAGTAACAATGAGCAGTTCTTC.

This rearrangement joins TRBV9 to TRBJ1-2; no definite D call. The V gene's germline CDR1 is SGDLS and CDR2 YYNGEE. V was shortened by 4 bases and J by 6 bases, with 4 bases between the two germline ends. The CDR3 is 10 amino acids. In DNA, the CDR3 is TGTGCCAGCAGCCCCCATGGCTACACCTTC. This translates into CASSPHGYTF.

The rearrangement links TRBV2 to TRBJ2-2; no clear D gene. The CDR3 covers 14 residues. Trimming pared 4 bases from V and 4 bases from J, leaving 10 bases between. Germline loops: CDR1 SNHLY, CDR2 FYNNEI. CDR3 sequence: CASSGLPGTGELFF. The CDR3 bases are TGTGCCAGCAGTGGTCTCCCGGGCACCGGGGAGCTGTTTTTT. Full variable domain (rest looked up from reference TRBV2 and TRBJ2-2): EPEVTQTPSHQVTQMGQEVILRCVPISNHLYFYWYRQILGQKVEFLVSFYNNEISEKSEIFDDQFSVERPDGSNFTLKIRSTKLEDSAMYFCASSGLPGTGELFFGEGSRLTVL.

The chain combines TRBV7-9 with TRBJ2-1; 9 nucleotides agree with TRBD2. The V gene end was trimmed by 10 bases and the J gene end by 7 bases; junction bases not matched to a gene: 8. Germline CDR1 and CDR2: SEHNR and FQNEAQ (reference sequence). The CDR3 extends over 13 amino acids. The DNA for the CDR3 is TGTGCCAATGCGGGAGGGCCTGATAATGAGCAGTTCTTC. Protein sequence: CANAGGPDNEQFF.

This clone has a single count. The CDR3 nucleotides are TGTGCCAGCAGCTTGACTAGCGGGGCGGATACGCAGTATTTT. This codes for CASSLTSGADTQYF. The V gene is TRBV5-4, the J gene TRBJ2-3; TRBD2 matches 10 bases. Germline CDR1 SGHNT, CDR2 YYREEE (reference sequence). J gave up 6 bases and V 1 base, and 2 bases lay outside the gene matches. CDR3 length: 14 residues.

The chain uses TRBV19 and TRBJ1-1; D possibly corresponds to TRBD1 (5 bases). With 5 bases removed from V and 5 bases from J, the gap between germline ends came to 18 bases. Germline V gives CDR1 LNHDA, CDR2 SQIVND (reference sequence). The CDR3 has 15 amino acids. The CDR3 DNA is TGTGCCAGTAGTCGGGAACCGGGACGGTTTACTGAAGCTTTCTTT. Its translation: CASSREPGRFTEAFF.

This sequence joins TRBV15 and TRBJ1-4; TRBD1 matches 7 bases. The CDR3 sequence is 14 residues long. Trimming cost V 7 bases and J 5 bases; bases outside gene matches: 7. Germline CDR1 and CDR2: LNHNV and YYDKDF (reference sequence). The DNA of the CDR3 is TGTGCCACCAAACCGGGACAGCGAAATGAAAAACTGTTTTTT. This sequence encodes CATKPGQRNEKLFF.

The rearrangement joins TRBV4-1 to TRBJ2-7; 7 bases align to TRBD1. The CDR3 has 15 amino acids. The V gene's germline CDR1 is MGHRA and CDR2 YSYEKL. V shed 2 bases and J 6 bases; nucleotides not matched to a gene: 10. The CDR3 here is CASSQPATDRAEQYF. The CDR3 DNA is TGCGCCAGCAGCCAACCCGCAACTGACAGGGCCGAGCAGTACTTC.

With respect to this clone: In the same sample, other DNA sequences code for this CDR3. The chain is built from TRBV5-1 and TRBJ2-2, with 9 positions matching TRBD1. The V segment lost 0 bases and the J segment 4 bases; nucleotides outside the gene matches: 4. CDR3 length: 16 residues. Germline V gene data show CDR1 as SGHRS and CDR2 as YFSETQ. The CDR3 DNA is TGCGCCAGCAGCTTGGCGGGACAGGGAGTCACCGGGGAGCTGTTTTTT. Protein product: CASSLAGQGVTGELFF.

This chain joins TRBV28 and TRBJ1-4; D is perhaps TRBD1 (5 bases). The CDR3 loop spans 15 amino acids. Germline lookup yields CDR1 MDHEN and CDR2 SYDVKM. Trimming shortened V by 3 bases and J by 10 bases, and 18 bases separated the two germline ends. The CDR3 sequence: CASSFQTDDSGKLFF. CDR3 coding DNA: TGTGCCAGCAGTTTCCAGACAGATGATTCTGGAAAACTGTTTTTT.

V gene TRBV5-1 combines with J gene TRBJ2-1, with TRBD2 matching 7 bases. The CDR3 is 15 amino acids. V dropped 3 bases and J dropped 7; count of bases not matched to a gene: 10. The V gene's germline CDR1 is SGHRS and CDR2 YFSETQ. Here the CDR3 DNA reads TGCGCCAGCAGCTCCCCGGGGGGAGGAGGTAATGAGCAGTTCTTC. The encoded protein is CASSSPGGGGNEQFF.

Comment on this clone: Other nucleotide sequences in the sample specify the same CDR3. The rearrangement uses TRBV9 and TRBJ2-7, with D unresolved. The CDR3 contains 14 residues. The germline V and J ends were trimmed by 0 bases and 2 bases, with 9 bases remaining between them. CDR1 SGDLS and CDR2 YYNGEE come from the germline V gene. In nucleotides, the CDR3 is TGTGCCAGCAGCGTAGGTCCAGAGACCTACGAGCAGTACTTC. Amino acids: CASSVGPETYEQYF.

Details on this clone: The sample has other DNA sequences that encode this CDR3 too. The chain links TRBV9 to TRBJ2-7, with 8 bases fitting TRBD2. The germline V gene has CDR1 SGDLS and CDR2 YYNGEE. The CDR3 covers 14 residues. V gave up 0 bases and J gave up 4 bases; unmatched junction bases: 3. This chain's CDR3 is CASSVEAGGYEQYF. In DNA, the CDR3 is TGTGCCAGCAGCGTAGAGGCGGGAGGATACGAGCAGTACTTC.

This chain links TRBV10-3 with TRBJ2-1, with TRBD2 matching 14 bases. Germline loops: CDR1 ENHRY, CDR2 SYGVKD. CDR3 size: 18 residues. V lost 6 bases and J lost 3; bases outside the gene matches: 10. The CDR3 DNA follows: TGTGCCATCAGCACGGGACTAGCGGGAGCCGAAGGCTACAATGAGCAGTTCTTC. Residues: CAISTGLAGAEGYNEQFF.

This clone was found a few times. The chain joins TRBV29-1 to TRBJ1-5; no definite D call. The CDR3 length is 12 residues. Trimming left V 4 bases short and J 2 bases short, with 6 bases between. The V gene's germline CDR1 is SQVTM and CDR2 ANQGSEA. As DNA, the CDR3 is TGCAGCGTTGTGGAGGGCAATCAGCCCCAGCATTTT. Translated, it gives CSVVEGNQPQHF.

The DNA for the CDR3 is TGTGCCAGCAGTGAGCAACTGGGTCCCATTTCCGATACGCAGTATTTT. As protein: CASSEQLGPISDTQYF. V usage is TRBV25-1 and J usage is TRBJ2-3; D gene unclear. The CDR3 has 16 residues. CDR1 is MGHDK, CDR2 SYGVNS, per germline. Deletions cut 3 bases from V and 6 bases from J, with 19 bases between.

The chain employs TRBV18 and TRBJ1-2, with D possibly TRBD1 on 6 matching bases. Looked up from germline, CDR1 is KGHSH and CDR2 is LQKENI. This CDR3 region has 15 residues. Between the trimmed V and J ends, which lost 0 bases and 8 bases, there was a span of 16 bases. Here the CDR3 DNA reads TGTGCCAGCTCACCACCGGGGAAGGGGGAGATCGGCTACACCTTC. Residues: CASSPPGKGEIGYTF.

The chain employs TRBV5-4 and TRBJ1-1, with TRBD1 matching 11 bases. Per the germline V gene, CDR1 is SGHNT and CDR2 is YYREEE (reference sequence). After removal of 4 bases from V and 0 bases from J, the junction contained 5 bases not matched to a gene. The CDR3 is 16 residues long. Here the CDR3 DNA reads TGTGCCAGCAGCACTGGACAGGGGGCCCTGAACACTGAAGCTTTCTTT. It specifies CASSTGQGALNTEAFF. Supplemented by reference TRBV5-4 and TRBJ1-1, the full variable domain reads ETGVTQSPTHLIKTRGQQVTLRCSSQSGHNTVSWYQQALGQGPQFIFQYYREEENGRGNFPPRFSGLQFPNYSSELNVNALELDDSALYLCASSTGQGALNTEAFFGQGTRLTVV.

The chain joins TRBV11-2 to TRBJ1-4; no firm D call. V lost 5 bases and J 5 bases, leaving 3 bases between the germline ends. CDR1 and CDR2 from the germline V gene are SGHAT and FQNNGV. CDR3 length equals 11 residues. The CDR3, as DNA: TGTGCCAGCAGCCCCAATGAAAAACTGTTTTTT. It encodes CASSPNEKLFF. Full variable domain (missing parts from reference TRBV11-2 and TRBJ1-4): EAGVAQSPRYKIIEKRQSVAFWCNPISGHATLYWYQQILGQGPKLLIQFQNNGVVDDSQLPKDRFSAERLKGVDSTLKIQPAKLEDSAVYLCASSPNEKLFFGSGTQLSVL.

The rearrangement uses TRBV2 and TRBJ2-7; 10 bases are shared with TRBD2. After removal of 0 bases from V and 3 bases from J, the junction contained 5 bases not matched to a gene. The germline gives CDR1 SNHLY, CDR2 FYNNEI. There are 16 residues in the CDR3. The CDR3 reads CASSEAWLAGVYEQYF. In DNA form, the CDR3 reads TGTGCCAGCAGTGAAGCCTGGCTAGCGGGAGTCTACGAGCAGTACTTC.

This clone was detected only once. The gene calls are TRBV5-1 and TRBJ1-1; perhaps TRBD1 as D (5 bases). This CDR3 has 16 amino acids. CDR1 and CDR2 from the germline V gene are SGHRS and YFSETQ. V gave up 3 bases and J gave up 5 bases, with 20 bases separating them. The CDR3 here is CASSSVPTIGGTEAFF. The CDR3 DNA reads TGCGCCAGCAGCTCTGTGCCTACCATCGGGGGAACTGAAGCTTTCTTT.

The J gene is TRBJ2-7, the V gene TRBV2; D call uncertain. V was clipped by 5 bases and J by 2 bases, with 4 bases between them. Germline CDR1 SNHLY, CDR2 FYNNEI. CDR3 size: 11 residues. CDR3 bases: TGTGCCAGCAGTATAACCTACGAGCAGTACTTC. It yields the protein CASSITYEQYF. Supplemented by reference TRBV2 and TRBJ2-7, the full variable domain reads EPEVTQTPSHQVTQMGQEVILRCVPISNHLYFYWYRQILGQKVEFLVSFYNNEISEKSEIFDDQFSVERPDGSNFTLKIRSTKLEDSAMYFCASSITYEQYFGPGTRLTVT.

V is TRBV18 and J is TRBJ2-7; 11 positions match TRBD2. V was clipped by 2 bases and J by 7 bases; unmatched bases: 4. CDR1 and CDR2 (germline): KGHSH, LQKENI. This CDR3 region has 14 residues. CDR3 sequence reads: CASSPRLAGNEQYF. DNA for the CDR3: TGTGCCAGCTCACCAAGACTAGCGGGAAATGAGCAGTACTTC.

The rearrangement joins TRBV6-5 to TRBJ2-1, with D possibly matching TRBD2 (5 bases). The CDR3 consists of 16 residues. V dropped 2 bases and J dropped 0 bases, with 11 bases sitting between them. The germline gives CDR1 MNHEY, CDR2 SVGAGI. DNA of the CDR3: TGTGCCAGCAGTTACGATAGCGCGACCTCCTACAATGAGCAGTTCTTC. This translates into CASSYDSATSYNEQFF.

The rearrangement joins TRBV27 to TRBJ1-5; TRBD1 is a possible D gene (6 bases). Trimming shortened V by 5 bases and J by 7 bases, and 12 bases separated the two germline ends. Germline CDR1 is MNHEY and CDR2 is SMNVEV (reference sequence). The CDR3 contains 13 residues. The CDR3 DNA is TGTGCCAGCAGTCCGACAGGAGGCCAGCCCCAGCATTTT. This encodes CASSPTGGQPQHF.

On this clone itself: One junction end does not reproduce the germline sequence, and a read error may be involved. The J gene is TRBJ1-2, the V gene TRBV29-1; TRBD1 matches at 7 bases. Germline V gene lookup returns CDR1 SQVTM and CDR2 ANQGSEA. This CDR3 has 15 residues. This chain's CDR3 is CSVVLPGQAAYRYTF. CDR3 bases: TGCAGCGTCGTGCTGCCCGGACAGGCCGCCTATCGCTACACCTTC.